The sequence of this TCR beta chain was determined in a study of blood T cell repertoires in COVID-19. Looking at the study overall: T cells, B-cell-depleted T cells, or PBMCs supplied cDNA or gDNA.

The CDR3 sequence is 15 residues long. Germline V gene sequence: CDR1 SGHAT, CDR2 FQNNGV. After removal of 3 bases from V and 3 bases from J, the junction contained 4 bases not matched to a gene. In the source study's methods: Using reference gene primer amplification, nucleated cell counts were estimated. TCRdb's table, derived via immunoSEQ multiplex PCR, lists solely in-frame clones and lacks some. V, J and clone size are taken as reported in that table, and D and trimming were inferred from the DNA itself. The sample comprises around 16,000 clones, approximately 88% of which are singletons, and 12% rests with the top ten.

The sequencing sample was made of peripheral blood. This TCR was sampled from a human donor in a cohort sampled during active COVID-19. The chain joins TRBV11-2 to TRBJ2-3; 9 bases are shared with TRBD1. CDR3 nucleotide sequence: TGTGCCAGCAGCTTCGGGACAGGGCCAACAGATACGCAGTATTTT. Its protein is CASSFGTGPTDTQYF.